The 30 T cell receptor beta chains below come from one sample, sequenced in a study of blood T cell repertoires in COVID-19. The method was immunoSEQ multiplex PCR; TCRdb's version includes in-frame clones alone and lacks a portion of them. Counted here are over 95,000 clones, approximately 80% occurring once; the ten biggest clones make up roughly a tenth. Sequences were obtained from peripheral blood. Receptors were obtained from a human donor in a cohort sampled during active COVID-19.

This chain joins TRBV7-8 and TRBJ1-5, with D perhaps TRBD1 (5 bases). The V and J ends lost 6 bases and 3 bases respectively, with 12 bases between them. This CDR3 is 14 amino acids long. Germline V CDR1 and CDR2: SGHVS, FQNEAQ. In DNA form, the CDR3 reads TGTGCCAGCAGTTCGACAGTTAACAATCAGCCCCAGCATTTT. It yields the protein CASSSTVNNQPQHF.

The chain employs TRBV18 and TRBJ1-2, with a weak D call TRBD1 (6 bases). The CDR3 sequence is 14 residues long. Germline V gives CDR1 KGHSH, CDR2 LQKENI. V lost 1 base and J 7 bases, leaving 13 bases between the germline ends. CDR3 nucleotide sequence: TGTGCCAGCTCACCACAGGGGACAACGGGTGGCTACACCTTC. It translates to CASSPQGTTGGYTF.

The chain couples TRBV4-2 to TRBJ1-1; D might be TRBD1 (6 bases). V shed 5 bases and J shed 1 base, with 14 bases lying between them. This CDR3 has 15 amino acids. CDR1 is LGHNA, CDR2 YNFKEQ, per germline. In DNA form, the CDR3 reads TGTGCCAGCAGCTCGCACGGGACAACGAACACTGAAGCTTTCTTT. Translating it yields CASSSHGTTNTEAFF.

The chain recombines TRBV28 with TRBJ2-1; 9 bases agree with TRBD2. This CDR3 has 15 amino acids. CDR1 is MDHEN and CDR2 is SYDVKM in the germline V gene. The V and J ends lost 2 bases and 5 bases, in that order; junction bases with no gene match: 4. The CDR3 DNA sequence: TGTGCCAGCAGTTTAGGGGTAGCGGGGGACAATGAGCAGTTCTTC. Amino acids: CASSLGVAGDNEQFF.

The chain employs TRBV5-4 and TRBJ1-3; D remains ambiguous. Germline values: CDR1 SGHNT, CDR2 YYREEE (reference sequence). V lost 3 bases and J 0 bases, leaving 10 bases between the germline ends. The CDR3 runs to 15 residues. CDR3 sequence: CASSSDTRSGNTIYF. CDR3 DNA: TGTGCCAGCAGCTCCGACACTCGCTCTGGAAACACCATATATTTT.

The chain combines TRBV9 with TRBJ2-7; 9 positions agree with TRBD2. In germline, CDR1 is SGDLS, CDR2 YYNGEE. This CDR3 has 16 residues. The junction had 13 bases not matched to a gene; V was cut back by 7 bases and J by 2 bases. The CDR3 coding sequence is TGTGCCAGCGAAGAGTCGGCGGGAGGGCCCGCCTACGAGCAGTACTTC. Its translation is CASEESAGGPAYEQYF.

The J gene is TRBJ1-2, the V gene TRBV6-5; D might be TRBD1 (6 bases). Trimming took 7 bases from V and 0 from J, leaving 12 bases between them. The CDR3 contains 14 residues. Germline V gene lookup returns CDR1 MNHEY and CDR2 SVGAGI. CDR3 coding DNA: TGTGCCAGCAAACCCGACAGGTCTAACTATGGCTACACCTTC. It encodes CASKPDRSNYGYTF.

The chain employs TRBV7-9 and TRBJ2-3; 9 bases match TRBD2. The CDR3 totals 17 residues. The ends lost 1 base at V and 2 bases at J; junction bases unmatched: 7. Germline CDR1 is SEHNR and CDR2 is FQNEAQ (reference sequence). CDR3 nucleotides: TGTGCCAGCAGCTTAGTAGCGGGGGCATCAACCACAGATACGCAGTATTTT. Translation gives CASSLVAGASTTDTQYF.

This chain uses TRBV2 with TRBJ2-7; the D gene is possibly TRBD1 (6 bases). The CDR3 runs to 13 residues. V dropped 2 bases and J dropped 2 bases, with 7 bases sitting between them. The germline V gene encodes CDR1 SNHLY and CDR2 FYNNEI. DNA for the CDR3: TGTGCCAGCAGTGAACAGGGGACCTACGAGCAGTACTTC. The encoded protein is CASSEQGTYEQYF.

V usage is TRBV5-1 and J usage is TRBJ2-7; 8 nucleotides align to TRBD2. The CDR3 consists of 14 residues. Germline CDR1 is SGHRS and CDR2 is YFSETQ. V was pared by 0 bases and J by 3 bases, with 2 bases of the junction left unmatched. The CDR3 sequence: CASSLAGGIYEQYF. The CDR3 DNA reads as TGCGCCAGCAGCTTGGCGGGAGGGATCTACGAGCAGTACTTC.

This rearrangement joins TRBV4-2 to TRBJ1-1; tentative D call: TRBD1 (5 bases). The CDR3 totals 14 residues. The germline V gene encodes CDR1 LGHNA and CDR2 YNFKEQ. The V gene lost 3 bases and the J gene lost 0 bases, with 8 bases spanning the gap. CDR3 amino acids: CASSQGLMNTEAFF. The CDR3 DNA sequence: TGTGCCAGCAGCCAGGGACTTATGAACACTGAAGCTTTCTTT.

The genes are TRBV21-1 and TRBJ1-1. TRBV21-1 is flagged as a pseudogene. The CDR3 is 14 amino acids. Written as DNA, the CDR3 is TGTGCCAGCAGCAAAGATCCGGGGAACACTGAAGCTTTCTTT. Translation gives CASSKDPGNTEAFF.

In nucleotides, the CDR3 is TGTGCCAGCAGCCCCACCAGCGCCCACGAGCAGTACTTC. This encodes CASSPTSAHEQYF. V is TRBV12-3 or TRBV12-4 and J is TRBJ2-7; D is undetermined. The CDR3 length is 13 residues. V was trimmed by 6 bases and J by 5 bases, leaving 14 bases between them.

The genes are TRBV7-2 and TRBJ2-6, with 9 bases aligning to TRBD1. Germline lookup yields CDR1 SGHTA and CDR2 FQGNSA. V was pared by 7 bases and J by 4 bases, with 8 bases of the junction left unmatched. This CDR3 is built from 16 residues. The CDR3 DNA reads as TGTGCCAGCAACCTTTGGACAGGGGCCGGGGCCAACGTCCTGACTTTC. Translated: CASNLWTGAGANVLTF.

The chain combines TRBV7-2 with TRBJ2-1; TRBD2 is a possible D gene (6 bases). V was pared by 1 base and J by 5 bases, with 12 bases between. Germline V gene lookup returns CDR1 SGHTA and CDR2 FQGNSA. The CDR3 runs 15 residues. CDR3 bases: TGTGCCAGCAGCTTAGGGCTAGCGCGAAACAATGAGCAGTTCTTC. This gives the protein CASSLGLARNNEQFF.

J is TRBJ1-6 and V is TRBV20-1; 9 bases line up with TRBD1. Germline V lookup: CDR1 DFQATT, CDR2 SNEGSKA (reference sequence). The CDR3 loop spans 16 amino acids. V gave up 3 bases and J gave up 9 bases; unmatched junction bases: 12. DNA of the CDR3: TGCAGTGCTAGTGACAGGGGGAGGTCCATAGGTTCACCCCTCCACTTT. This gives the protein CSASDRGRSIGSPLHF.

V and J are TRBV20-1 and TRBJ2-7, with a possible D match to TRBD2 (6 bases). The germline gives CDR1 DFQATT, CDR2 SNEGSKA (reference sequence). Trimming cost V 3 bases and J 10 bases, with 13 bases left between them. The CDR3 is 11 residues long. CDR3 region: CSASRDSSQYF. DNA for the CDR3: TGCAGTGCTAGTCGGGACTCCAGCCAGTACTTC.

This CDR3 reads CASSQGSGRAGANVLTF. The CDR3 nucleotides are TGTGCCAGCAGCCAAGGGAGCGGGAGAGCTGGGGCCAACGTCCTGACTTTC. The rearrangement joins TRBV3-1 (or the pseudogene TRBV3-2) to TRBJ2-6, with 8 bases that match TRBD2. Germline CDR1 LGHDT, CDR2 YNNKEL (reference sequence). V shed 1 base and J 2 bases; nucleotides not matched to a gene: 4. CDR3 size: 17 residues.

This chain connects TRBV4-2 to TRBJ1-2; the match to TRBD1 covers 8 bases. The V gene's germline CDR1 is LGHNA and CDR2 YNFKEQ. V lost 6 bases and J lost 4; bases outside the gene matches: 7. There are 14 residues in the CDR3. CDR3 protein: CASRRETGAYGYTF. CDR3 nucleotide sequence: TGTGCCAGCAGACGAGAGACAGGGGCCTATGGCTACACCTTC.

This clone was seen a handful of times. The chain couples TRBV7-2 to TRBJ2-2, with 10 bases aligning to TRBD2. Germline V gives CDR1 SGHTA, CDR2 FQGNSA. The ends lost 2 bases at V and 3 bases at J; junction bases unmatched: 9. This CDR3 is built from 18 residues. The CDR3 sequence: CASSLSSSGRAYTGELFF. In DNA form, the CDR3 reads TGTGCCAGCAGCTTATCGTCCAGCGGGAGGGCATACACCGGGGAGCTGTTTTTT.

With respect to this clone: The sample carries other DNA sequences with the same CDR3. The chain recombines TRBV30 with TRBJ1-1, with D uncertain. The germline CDR1 and CDR2 sequences are GTSNPN and SVGIG (reference sequence). Trimming stripped 2 bases from V and 4 bases from J, with 5 bases between. The CDR3 totals 11 residues. CDR3 nucleotide sequence: TGTGCCTGGAGTCCTCTCACTGAAGCTTTCTTT. The encoded protein is CAWSPLTEAFF.

The chain uses TRBV6-5 and TRBJ1-2; no clear D. Germline CDR1 is MNHEY and CDR2 is SVGAGI. This CDR3 is 14 amino acids long. V lost 7 bases and J 3 bases, leaving 15 bases between the germline ends. The CDR3 reads CASKSLIPDYGYTF. The DNA for the CDR3 is TGTGCCAGCAAAAGTTTAATTCCGGACTATGGCTACACCTTC.

The chain couples TRBV5-8 to TRBJ1-2; no clear D gene. In germline, CDR1 is SGHTS, CDR2 YDEGEE. The CDR3 length is 15 residues. V lost 0 bases, J lost 2 bases, and 11 bases lay in between. CDR3 loop: CASSLVDSWNYGYTF. CDR3 nucleotide sequence: TGTGCCAGCAGCTTGGTCGACTCCTGGAACTATGGCTACACCTTC.

The chain employs TRBV10-1 and TRBJ2-7, with 10 bases matching TRBD2. J gave up 1 base and V 0 bases, and 12 bases lay outside the gene matches. The CDR3 spans 19 residues. Germline V CDR1 and CDR2: WNHNN, SYGVQD (reference sequence). The CDR3 DNA reads as TGCGCCAGCAGTGAGTCCGACGGGCCCGGACTAGCGGATTCCTACGAGCAGTACTTC. This gives the protein CASSESDGPGLADSYEQYF.

The J gene is TRBJ1-2, the V gene TRBV2, with D hard to call. V lost 7 bases and J lost 0, with 9 bases in between. Germline V gene sequence: CDR1 SNHLY, CDR2 FYNNEI. This CDR3 comprises 13 residues. CDR3 protein: CASTPGANYGYTF. In DNA, the CDR3 is TGTGCCAGCACCCCCGGTGCTAACTATGGCTACACCTTC.

V and J are TRBV10-3 and TRBJ1-2, with D uncertain. This CDR3 comprises 11 residues. Germline V gives CDR1 ENHRY, CDR2 SYGVKD. Trimming stripped 10 bases from V and 4 bases from J, with 10 bases between. CDR3 residues: CASQAPYGYTF. The CDR3 nucleotides are TGTGCCAGTCAGGCCCCCTATGGCTACACCTTC.

The chain's CDR3 is CASSRDLAGFYEQYF. CDR3 DNA: TGTGCCAGCAGCCGGGATTTGGCGGGCTTTTACGAGCAGTACTTC. The chain has TRBV7-2 and TRBJ2-7, with a weak D call TRBD2 (5 bases). Per germline, CDR1 SGHTA and CDR2 FQGNSA. The CDR3 extends over 15 amino acids. Trimming shortened V by 5 bases and J by 4 bases, and 18 bases separated the two germline ends.

The chain links TRBV5-1 to TRBJ1-3, with 7 bases that match TRBD1. CDR1 is SGHRS, CDR2 YFSETQ, per germline. The CDR3 has 17 residues. The J segment lost 4 bases and the V segment lost 0 bases, leaving 10 bases of the junction unmatched. Here the CDR3 DNA reads TGCGCCAGCAGCTTGGATCCTAATTGGACAGGCGGAAACACCATATATTTT. The encoded protein is CASSLDPNWTGGNTIYF.

The rearrangement uses TRBV11-2 and TRBJ1-1; 8 bases are shared with TRBD1. Germline V gene sequence: CDR1 SGHAT, CDR2 FQNNGV. V lost 2 bases and J lost 1; bases outside the gene matches: 6. This CDR3 is built from 16 residues. The CDR3: CASSLTHRGKNTEAFF. The CDR3 coding sequence is TGTGCCAGCAGCTTAACCCACAGGGGGAAGAACACTGAAGCTTTCTTT.

A word on this clone: A junction boundary mismatches the germline segment, possibly from a read error. This chain uses TRBV7-9 with TRBJ2-7; D is perhaps TRBD1 (6 bases). Germline CDR1 SEHNR, CDR2 FQNEAQ (reference sequence). The CDR3 is 16 amino acids. The CDR3 here is CASSPRGSVPSSEQYF. The CDR3 DNA is TGTGCCAGCAGCCCAAGGGGGAGCGTTCCCTCCTCCGAGCAGTACTTC.